One TCR beta chain is described in this entry. Its antigen is not identified. These data belong to a study of PD-L1 blockade in urothelial cancer. Study overall: At 3 weeks (second dose) and 6 weeks after starting treatment, blood was analyzed.

Time point: peripheral blood 6 weeks after treatment start. Every patient provided from 1 to 8 samples, collected pretreatment and on-treatment. General study results and limits: TCR clonality was measured in pretreatment peripheral blood. Clonality below the median predicted better survival.

The repertoire was sequenced with immunoSEQ multiplex PCR; TCRdb's copy has only in-frame clones and lacks some. The data hold 90,000 to 130,000 clones, with around 93% observed a single time. Germline V gene lookup returns CDR1 LNHDA and CDR2 SQIVND (reference sequence). The CDR3 is 15 residues long. V was pared by 4 bases and J by 9 bases, with 6 bases of the junction left unmatched. The source material was PBMCs, sampled around atezolizumab (anti-PD-L1) treatment. This TCR came from a man in his 60s with urothelial cancer. The chain has TRBV19 and TRBJ2-1, with TRBD2 matching over 13 bases. CDR3 sequence reads: CASSTLAGGSVEQFF. The CDR3 DNA is TGTGCCAGTAGTACACTAGCGGGGGGGAGTGTTGAGCAGTTCTTC.